These 3 T cell receptor beta chains came from one sample sequenced in a study of vaccination effects on CD4 cells after COVID-19. CD4+ T cells specific for antigen were expanded with viral peptide pools by the ViraFEST assay before sequencing. Investigators separated out CD4+ T cells once approximately 11 days of culture had passed. Each participant was given two doses of one vaccine (BNT162b2 or mRNA-1273). No antigen is known for these receptors. Libraries were prepared by immunoSEQ multiplex PCR; TCRdb keeps only in-frame clonotypes and omits some of them. The profile shows more than 50,000 clones, roughly three quarters of them singletons. Sequencing was performed on CD4+ T cells from PBMCs cultured with HCoV-OC43 spike peptides, taken after COVID-19 vaccination. As for subset: HCoV-OC43 spike overlapping peptide pool stimulation. All receptors come from a human donor who received a COVID-19 vaccine.

The V call is TRBV21-1, the J call TRBJ2-2; TRBD1 is taken as the D call from the table, unchecked against the DNA. TRBV21-1 corresponds to a pseudogene. There are 19 residues in the CDR3. The CDR3 spells CASSLNDRGGERRTGELFF. The CDR3 DNA reads TGTGCCAGCAGCCTGAACGACAGGGGTGGGGAGAGAAGGACCGGGGAGCTGTTTTTT.

The chain is built from TRBV19 and TRBJ1-4; D may be TRBD1 (6 bases). V lost 4 bases and J lost 4, with 16 bases in between. The CDR3 has 16 residues. Germline loops: CDR1 LNHDA, CDR2 SQIVND (reference sequence). The CDR3 sequence is CASSKGRTAYNEKLFF. The DNA for the CDR3 is TGTGCCAGTAGTAAGGGCAGGACAGCCTATAATGAAAAACTGTTTTTT.

The J gene is TRBJ2-5, the V gene TRBV5-1, with 13 positions matching TRBD2. The CDR3 has 15 amino acids. Germline lookup yields CDR1 SGHRS and CDR2 YFSETQ. Losses at the gene ends were 6 bases for V and 1 base for J; bases not matched to a gene: 3. CDR3 sequence reads: CASKRTSGSQETQYF. The CDR3 region has the DNA TGCGCCAGCAAACGGACTAGCGGGAGCCAAGAGACCCAGTACTTC.